The rows below give T cell receptor beta chains drawn from one sample of a study of response to subunit inactivated influenza vaccine. TCRdb re-analysed the RT-PCR reads in MiXCR, keeping a single row per CDR3 protein. This sample has a few hundred thousand distinct CDR3 sequences, with around 10% found just once. These sequences were also reported in another study, on T cells expressing NK-cell markers.

The sequencing used PBMCs from blood, collected on the day of vaccination. The receptor set was obtained from a man aged 50 or older who received an inactivated influenza vaccine. Both conserved end residues are part of each CDR3. D genes are given only for firm matches. The size of a clone is reported for some rows only, either as once, few or many, or as a class for expanded clones.

clone size	D gene	J gene	V gene	CDR3 protein	CDR3 DNA
many	-	TRBJ2-3	TRBV6-1	CASSPEGVTDTQYF	TGTGCCAGCAGCCCAGAGGGAGTCACAGATACGCAGTATTTT
-	TRBD1	TRBJ2-3	TRBV10-3	CAIRSDRGQDTQYF	TGTGCCATCAGATCGGACAGGGGGCAAGATACGCAGTATTTT
-	-	TRBJ2-1	TRBV4-3	CASSQDSGYTEQFF	TGCGCCAGCAGCCAAGATTCTGGTTACACTGAGCAGTTCTTC
-	TRBD2	TRBJ2-3	TRBV10-1	CASSTIRTSGFPDTQYF	TGCGCCAGCAGTACAATCAGGACTAGCGGCTTTCCAGATACGCAGTATTTT
few	-	TRBJ2-3	TRBV5-1	CASSSPRGGTDTQYF	TGCGCCAGCAGCTCGCCCAGAGGGGGCACAGATACGCAGTATTTT
-	-	TRBJ2-2	TRBV12-3/TRBV12-4	CASSFSGRINTGELFF	TGTGCCAGCAGTTTTTCCGGGAGAATAAACACCGGGGAGCTGTTTTTT
-	-	TRBJ2-7	TRBV20-1	CSAERSDLDSYEQYF	TGCAGTGCTGAGCGCTCCGACTTGGACTCCTACGAGCAGTACTTC
few	-	TRBJ1-4	TRBV4-3	CASSQDRGGHEKLFF	TGCGCCAGCAGCCAAGATAGGGGGGGGCATGAAAAACTGTTTTTT
-	TRBD2	TRBJ2-3	TRBV7-8	CASSFWFSGSTDTQYF	TGTGCCAGCAGCTTTTGGTTTAGCGGGAGCACAGATACGCAGTATTTT
-	TRBD1	TRBJ2-3	TRBV4-3	CASSPQTGGEDTQYF	TGCGCCAGCAGCCCGCAGACAGGGGGGGAAGATACGCAGTATTTT
-	-	TRBJ1-3	TRBV4-1	CASSQSRSPAENTIYF	TGCGCCAGCAGCCAATCCAGGTCCCCTGCGGAAAACACCATATATTTT
-	-	TRBJ2-2	TRBV7-8	CASSASQGTGELFF	TGTGCCAGCAGCGCCTCACAGGGAACCGGGGAGCTGTTTTTT
-	TRBD2	TRBJ2-3	TRBV11-2	CASRPTSGRADTQYF	TGTGCCAGCAGACCCACTAGCGGGAGGGCAGATACGCAGTATTTT
-	TRBD2	TRBJ2-2	TRBV11-2	CASSFRFGTSGNTGELFF	TGTGCCAGCAGCTTCCGGTTTGGGACTAGCGGGAACACCGGGGAGCTGTTTTTT
-	-	TRBJ2-2	TRBV10-3	CAISVWAATGELFF	TGTGCCATCAGTGTGTGGGCAGCAACCGGGGAGCTGTTTTTT
-	TRBD1	TRBJ2-5	TRBV28	CASSLDRGRFQETQYF	TGTGCCAGCAGCTTAGACAGGGGGCGCTTCCAAGAGACCCAGTACTTC
few	-	TRBJ1-2	TRBV20-1	CSARAPGDYGYTF	TGCAGTGCTAGAGCCCCCGGGGACTATGGCTACACCTTC
many	-	TRBJ2-5	TRBV12-3/TRBV12-4	CASSSAGTQETQYF	TGTGCCAGCAGTTCAGCCGGGACCCAAGAGACCCAGTACTTC
many	-	TRBJ1-5	TRBV16	CASSRQDSLNQPQHF	TGTGCCAGCAGCCGCCAGGACAGCCTCAATCAGCCCCAGCATTTT
few	TRBD1	TRBJ2-7	TRBV19	CASSTPGQGLQQYF	TGTGCCAGTAGTACTCCGGGACAGGGGTTGCAGCAGTACTTC
-	TRBD1	TRBJ2-4	TRBV5-1	CASSIQGKFYF	TGCGCCAGCAGCATACAGGGGAAGTTTTACTTC
many	TRBD1	TRBJ1-2	TRBV27	CASKRTGGYGYTF	TGTGCCAGCAAACGGACAGGGGGGTATGGCTACACCTTC
few	TRBD1	TRBJ2-5	TRBV5-1	CASSQLGQGGETQYF	TGCGCCAGCAGCCAACTTGGACAGGGTGGGGAGACCCAGTACTTC